This TCR beta chain was identified in a study of molecular identifiers for immune sequencing clone quantification. TCRdb redid the calling of the PCR reads with MiXCR, one entry per CDR3 protein. Of some 320,000 distinct CDR3 sequences in the sample, about a fifth were seen once. About this clonotype: This could be a read error, since a much larger clone is one nucleotide away.

The CDR3 has 15 residues. CDR1 and CDR2 from the germline V gene are SGHDT and YYEEEE. The TCR originated in a human donor in good health. Some libraries in this study had Jurkat cell RNA spiked in. This chain connects TRBV5-6 to TRBJ2-2; D is perhaps TRBD2 (5 bases). Sequencing was performed on naive CD8+ T cells from blood, with Jurkat cell RNA spiked in. Subset in this sample: FACS-sorted CD8+CD4-CCR7+CD45RA+ naive T cells. The CDR3 reads CASSFTLPNTGERFF. CDR3 coding DNA: TGTGCCAGCAGTTTCACCCTTCCGAACACCGGGGAGCGGTTTTTT.